This T cell receptor beta chain was sequenced in a study of T cells in Graves' hyperthyroidism and ophthalmopathy. The CDR3 regions of TCR beta were amplified from RNA transcripts. HTBI primers were employed in a first-round RT-PCR of the TCR CDR3. MiXCR, run by TCRdb on the multiplex PCR reads, gives a single entry per CDR3 protein. The sample records 200,000 to 250,000 distinct CDR3 sequences, 17% being singletons. This clonotype has ten or more counts. Uncontrolled infection, other autoimmune disease, pregnancy and lactation each barred patients from inclusion. Diagnoses used clinical symptoms, serum thyroxine and TRAb, thyroid ultrasound and orbital computed tomography. The CDR3 is made up of 15 amino acids. Trimming took off 2 bases at V and 9 bases at J, with 20 bases between the two ends. Germline V gene lookup returns CDR1 DFQATT and CDR2 SNEGSKA (reference sequence).

The specimen sequenced was blood. The receptor's source is a man aged 50-59 years with Graves' hyperthyroidism. The V gene is TRBV20-1, the J gene TRBJ2-1; no clear D. The CDR3 coding sequence is TGCAGTGCTAGACCCGAGCGTTTAGCCCTCGGTGAGCAGTTCTTC. It encodes CSARPERLALGEQFF.